The rows below give T cell receptor beta chains drawn from one sample of a study of blood T cells in healthy people across ages. TCRdb reprocessed the 5' RACE reads with MiXCR, giving one entry per CDR3 protein. The sample contains about 1.8 million distinct CDR3 sequences, just under 50% of which appear only once. Material: blood. These receptors all come from a woman aged 40 to 49 in good health. The CDR3 runs from the conserved cysteine through the conserved F or W.

v_call cdr3_aa
TRBV6-2/TRBV6-3 CASGGSGGNTDTQYF
TRBV4-3 CASSQRTAYEAFF
TRBV9 CASSVVQGAYNEQFF
TRBV28 CASSPITGVANYGYTF
TRBV6-2/TRBV6-3 CASTKRSGQGASLNTEAFF
TRBV7-9 CASSLDPRADRNEQFF
TRBV11-2 CASSRSDRDRAYEQYF
TRBV27 CASSLYTGSPQFF
TRBV21-1 CASSKEVAEGTQYF
TRBV28 CASSSPGLAGGAGEQFF
TRBV6-5 CASSADRGSYGYTF
TRBV21-1 CASCQGAGRPYNEQFF
TRBV12-3/TRBV12-4 CASSQGILADTQYF
TRBV10-3 CAIRPGQGFYEQYF
TRBV7-2 CASSLLVYTEAFF
TRBV5-1 CASSPNGDTYEQYF
TRBV6-1 CASSIKRLAGGGQFF